A single sample gave rise to the 2 T cell receptor beta chains below, sequenced in a study of blood T cell repertoires in COVID-19. Profiling relied on immunoSEQ multiplex PCR, and the TCRdb table lists in-frame clones only, not all of them. The table records around 300,000 clones, under 90% of them present only once. Sequenced material: peripheral blood. All receptors come from a woman aged 45-60 years who had recovered from COVID-19.

The chain uses TRBV7-8 and TRBJ2-2, with a weak D call TRBD2 (5 bases). The germline V gene encodes CDR1 SGHVS and CDR2 FQNEAQ. This CDR3 is 15 amino acids long. V shed 5 bases and J shed 2 bases, with 12 bases lying between them. As DNA, the CDR3 is TGTGCCAGCAGCCCACGGCGGGTCAACACCGGGGAGCTGTTTTTT. Its translation: CASSPRRVNTGELFF.

The table lists this clone with a count of one. The V gene is TRBV9, the J gene TRBJ1-2, with no clear D. The germline gives CDR1 SGDLS, CDR2 YYNGEE. The V end lost 4 bases, the J end lost 3 bases, and 13 bases lay between the germline ends. The CDR3 has 14 amino acids. The CDR3 region is CASSSGGDYYGYTF. The CDR3 nucleotides read TGTGCCAGCAGCTCGGGAGGTGACTACTATGGCTACACCTTC. The full variable domain, with the rest looked up from reference TRBV9 and TRBJ1-2, is DSGVTQTPKHLITATGQRVTLRCSPRSGDLSVYWYQQSLDQGLQFLIQYYNGEERAKGNILERFSAQQFPDLHSELNLSSLELGDSALYFCASSSGGDYYGYTFGSGTRLTVV.